This paragraph reports one T cell receptor beta chain. Its antigen is unknown. No much larger clone exists at a distance of one base, and base qualities are not known. TCRbeta CDR3 regions were amplified from genomic DNA using the immunoSEQ Assay, a bias-controlled multiplex PCR. In the source study's methods: The number of nucleated cells in each sample was estimated by amplification of reference gene primers within the assay. Sequence reads were collapsed and filtered to measure the absolute abundance of every unique TCRbeta CDR3 rearrangement. Productive Simpson clonality was computed per sample as the square root of Simpson's diversity index over productive rearrangements. TCRdb retrieved this table from immuneACCESS and kept in-frame rearrangements only. Not all clones are present; in checked studies, unresolved V genes account for under half, and no reason is known for the remainder. V and J calls and clone size are copied from that table; D and trimming were computed from the DNA. The table for this sample lists some 200,000 clones; 86% of them were counted only once. The top ten clonotypes cover 3.5% to 4.5% of the sample.

The source of the sample is a study of blood T cell repertoires in COVID-19 (dated by TCRdb to 2020 to 2021). General notes on the study: The collaborator samples originated in the United States, Italy and Spain and spanned the acute and convalescent phases of COVID-19. Where available, HLA class I and class II types were obtained from metadata supplied by the sample provider rather than from assay-based typing. The samples were drawn from the first 160 participants of the ongoing ImmuneRACE study and from over 950 subjects provided by 6 global collaborators. Deeply sampled blood TCRbeta repertoires from subjects exposed to, actively infected with, or recovered from COVID-19 were included in the dataset. The material from the prospective study consisted of cDNA or gDNA derived from T cells, B-cell-depleted T cells, or PBMCs. The repertoires were released in a freely available public database meant as a resource for research on the immune response to SARS-CoV-2. Sample metadata almost always included a de-identified subject ID, COVID-19 status, age in years and sex. Here is what the overall study found, with its caveats: How much clinical and demographic metadata was included differed by source and by participant, and the metadata was provided uncurated.

Trimming accounts for 5 bases at V and 0 bases at J, while the number of junction bases matched to no gene is 4. CDR1 and CDR2, per the germline V gene (reference sequence), are SEHNR and FQNEAQ. From cysteine to phenylalanine, the CDR3 is 17 amino acids long. The only DNA kept is the CDR3, 51 bases in frame from the first base. In the prospective study, participants were roughly 18 to 100 years old, resided in under 30 geographic areas of the United States, and were enrolled through a virtual design. Cohort assignment in the prospective study relied on participant-reported clinical history from a screening survey and a study questionnaire. In the prospective study, whole blood, serum and a nasopharyngeal or oropharyngeal swab were collected from each participant by mobile phlebotomists. Over a roughly 2-month period, participants in the prospective study had the option of providing additional blood draws and questionnaires. Before DNA extraction, prospective study blood samples were shipped either frozen or at room temperature.

The material sequenced was PBMCs or T cells enriched from blood (not recorded which). The TCR comes from a woman in her thirties or forties with acute COVID-19. The receptor chain draws on TRBV7-9 and TRBJ2-6, with 10 bases aligning to TRBD2. The CDR3 amino acid sequence is: CASSGLAVTSGANVLTF. The DNA sequence is as follows: TGTGCCAGCAGCGGACTAGCGGTAACCTCTGGGGCCAACGTCCTGACTTTC.